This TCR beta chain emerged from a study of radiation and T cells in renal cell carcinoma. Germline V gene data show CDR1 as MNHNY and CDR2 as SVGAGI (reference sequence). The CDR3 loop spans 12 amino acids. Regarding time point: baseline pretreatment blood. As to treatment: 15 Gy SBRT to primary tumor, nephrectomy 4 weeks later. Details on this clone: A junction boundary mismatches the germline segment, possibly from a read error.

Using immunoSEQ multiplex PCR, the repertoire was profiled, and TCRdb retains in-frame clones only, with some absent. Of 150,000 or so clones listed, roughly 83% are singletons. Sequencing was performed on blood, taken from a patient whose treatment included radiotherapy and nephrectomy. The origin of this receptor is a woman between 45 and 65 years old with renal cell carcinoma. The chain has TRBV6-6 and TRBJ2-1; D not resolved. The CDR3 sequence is CASSPSDNEQFF. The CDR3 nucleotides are TGTGCCAGCAGTCCCTCCGACAATGAGCAGTTCTTC.